The 6 T cell receptor beta chains in this list originate from one sample, sequenced in a study of T cell changes during pregnancy in multiple sclerosis. The assay was immunoSEQ multiplex PCR, and TCRdb's table has in-frame clones only and misses some. The table lists about 98,000 clones, around 90% of them singletons, with 2% to 3% in the top ten. Here the sequenced sample was peripheral blood, taken after pregnancy. The receptors come from a female donor in good health, enrolled as a control in a pregnancy study.

This clone was seen a single time. The chain recombines TRBV19 with TRBJ1-5; 7 bases map to TRBD1. The CDR3 covers 17 residues. With V trimmed by 5 bases and J by 3 bases, 13 bases remained unmatched. Germline-derived CDR1 and CDR2 are LNHDA and SQIVND (reference sequence). The CDR3 spells CASSGRGTEPINQPQHF. CDR3 nucleotides: TGTGCCAGTAGTGGGAGAGGGACAGAACCAATCAATCAGCCCCAGCATTTT.

J is TRBJ1-2 and V is TRBV30; D gene uncertain. CDR1 is GTSNPN, CDR2 SVGIG, per germline (reference sequence). V was shortened by 3 bases and J by 2 bases, with 13 bases between the two germline ends. The CDR3 extends over 14 amino acids. CDR3 protein: CAWSPLGSNYGYTF. CDR3 bases: TGTGCCTGGAGCCCCCTAGGCAGCAACTATGGCTACACCTTC.

The gene calls are TRBV4-2 and TRBJ2-3, with 9 bases lining up with TRBD2. The CDR3 extends over 18 amino acids. Germline-derived CDR1 and CDR2 are LGHNA and YNFKEQ. Trimming took 2 bases from V and 2 from J; bases not matched to a gene: 11. CDR3 sequence (DNA): TGTGCCAGCAGCCAATCCCCCCTAGCGGGGACCCCCACAGATACGCAGTATTTT. Translating it yields CASSQSPLAGTPTDTQYF.

This chain links TRBV11-3 with TRBJ2-1, with TRBD2 identical over 7 bases. CDR3 length: 14 amino acids. The trim removed 0 bases at V and 7 bases at J, leaving 3 bases unmatched. Looked up from germline, CDR1 is SGHNT and CDR2 is YENEEA. The CDR3 sequence: CASSLEWRGNEQFF. CDR3 nucleotides: TGTGCCAGCAGCTTAGAATGGCGGGGGAATGAGCAGTTCTTC.

This clone was found once. The V call is TRBV6-1, the J call TRBJ2-7; the D gene is possibly TRBD1 (5 bases). Deletions cut 9 bases from V and 4 bases from J, with 10 bases between. The CDR3 runs 11 residues. Germline CDR1 and CDR2: MNHNS and SASEGT. CDR3 region: CASGQGYEQYF. The CDR3 region has the DNA TGTGCCAGTGGCCAGGGTTACGAGCAGTACTTC.

The genes are TRBV9 and TRBJ2-1; 8 nucleotides align to TRBD2. CDR1 is SGDLS, CDR2 YYNGEE, per germline. This CDR3 contains 18 residues. J lost 4 bases, V lost 0 bases, and 12 bases had no gene match. For the CDR3, the DNA is TGTGCCAGCAGCGTAGAGGGGGTAGCGGGATATGAATACAATGAGCAGTTCTTC. Translating gives CASSVEGVAGYEYNEQFF.